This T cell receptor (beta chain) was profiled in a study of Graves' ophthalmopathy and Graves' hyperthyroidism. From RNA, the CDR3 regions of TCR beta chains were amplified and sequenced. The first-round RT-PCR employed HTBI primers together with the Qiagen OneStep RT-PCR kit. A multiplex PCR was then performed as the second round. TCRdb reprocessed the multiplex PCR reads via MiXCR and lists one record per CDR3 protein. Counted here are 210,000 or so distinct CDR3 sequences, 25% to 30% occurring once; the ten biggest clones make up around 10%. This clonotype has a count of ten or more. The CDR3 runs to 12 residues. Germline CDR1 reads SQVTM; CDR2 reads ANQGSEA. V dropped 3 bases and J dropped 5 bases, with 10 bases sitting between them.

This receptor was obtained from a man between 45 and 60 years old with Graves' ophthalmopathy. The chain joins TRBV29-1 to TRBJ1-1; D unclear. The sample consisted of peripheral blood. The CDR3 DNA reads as TGCAGCGTTGAGCGTATGGGAACTGAAGCTTTCTTT. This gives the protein CSVERMGTEAFF.